This T cell receptor (beta chain) is from a study of Graves' ophthalmopathy and Graves' hyperthyroidism. Broader study findings: Detected in blood as well were most expanded thyroid clonotypes with frequency above 0.001.

The TCR beta CDR3 regions underwent amplification from RNA transcripts. An initial RT-PCR round employing HTBI primers preceded a second-round multiplex PCR. In TCRdb, the multiplex PCR reads were re-called with MiXCR into one record per CDR3 protein. The sample carries a few hundred thousand distinct CDR3 sequences, about 17% recorded once. This clonotype showed up many times. Its cognate antigen is unknown. Trimming removed 3 bases from V and 7 bases from J, with 15 bases in between. Germline CDR1 KGHDR, CDR2 SFDVKD. CDR3 length: 15 amino acids. Excluded: other autoimmune disease, uncontrolled infection, pregnancy or lactation.

The chain is built from TRBV24-1 and TRBJ1-5, with no clear D. This sequence was found in an adult woman with stable Graves' hyperthyroidism. The sample taken for sequencing was peripheral blood. CDR3 nucleotide sequence: TGTGCCACCAGTGATCCGCGACGGGGTACCCAGCCCCAGCATTTT. Translation: CATSDPRRGTQPQHF.